Listed here are 21 T cell receptor beta chains from one sample, sequenced in a study of blood T cell repertoires in COVID-19. Sequenced by immunoSEQ multiplex PCR; TCRdb stores in-frame clones only, minus some. Of about 68,000 clones listed, approximately 90% are singletons. Sequencing used peripheral blood. Receptors were obtained from a woman aged 60-75 years with active COVID-19.

This clone came up once. The rearrangement links TRBV2 to TRBJ2-3, with 14 positions matching TRBD2. Germline-derived CDR1 and CDR2 are SNHLY and FYNNEI. The CDR3 covers 15 residues. V was pared by 5 bases and J by 7 bases, with 5 bases of the junction left unmatched. The CDR3 DNA sequence: TGTGCCAGCAGTAGGACTAGCGGGAGGATGAATACGCAGTATTTT. Its translation: CASSRTSGRMNTQYF. The complete variable domain, with remaining parts taken from reference TRBV2 and TRBJ2-3, reads EPEVTQTPSHQVTQMGQEVILRCVPISNHLYFYWYRQILGQKVEFLVSFYNNEISEKSEIFDDQFSVERPDGSNFTLKIRSTKLEDSAMYFCASSRTSGRMNTQYFGPGTRLTVL.

The chain links TRBV6-2 or TRBV6-3 to TRBJ1-5; no clear D. Between the trimmed V and J ends, which lost 5 bases and 2 bases, there was a span of 7 bases. This CDR3 has 13 residues. CDR1 is MNHEY, CDR2 SVGEGT, per germline. This CDR3 reads CASSMRGNQPQHF. Here the CDR3 DNA reads TGTGCCAGCAGTATGAGGGGCAATCAGCCCCAGCATTTT.

The chain uses TRBV5-1 and TRBJ2-7; D gene uncertain. The CDR3 sequence is 13 residues long. V dropped 4 bases and J dropped 3 bases, with 11 bases sitting between them. CDR1 SGHRS and CDR2 YFSETQ come from the germline V gene. The CDR3 sequence is CASSPLSHYEQYF. The DNA of the CDR3 is TGCGCCAGCAGCCCCCTGAGTCACTACGAGCAGTACTTC.

V usage is TRBV10-3 and J usage is TRBJ1-1; D is possibly TRBD1 (5 bases). Trimming removed 4 bases at V and 2 bases at J, with 14 bases between. CDR1 and CDR2 (germline): ENHRY, SYGVKD. The CDR3 extends over 15 amino acids. This CDR3 is CAISAGGESNTEAFF. The CDR3 region has the DNA TGTGCCATCAGTGCTGGGGGGGAGTCCAACACTGAAGCTTTCTTT.

This sequence joins TRBV28 and TRBJ1-1, with D uncertain. Germline lookup yields CDR1 MDHEN and CDR2 SYDVKM. The CDR3 loop spans 14 amino acids. Trimming removed 6 bases at V and 1 base at J, with 12 bases between. The CDR3 DNA follows: TGTGCCAGCAGAATGTGGGGAGGGAACACTGAAGCTTTCTTT. Translation gives CASRMWGGNTEAFF. Based on the CDR3 plus reference TRBV28 and TRBJ1-1, the full variable domain is DVKVTQSSRYLVKRTGEKVFLECVQDMDHENMFWYRQDPGLGLRLIYFSYDVKMKEKGDIPEGYSVSREKKERFSLILESASTNQTSMYLCASRMWGGNTEAFFGQGTRLTVV.

The gene calls are TRBV28 and TRBJ1-5; TRBD1 matches at 9 bases. This CDR3 is built from 15 residues. Germline V CDR1 and CDR2: MDHEN, SYDVKM. V shed 4 bases, J shed 2 bases, and the junction held 3 bases outside the gene matches. The CDR3: CASSSQGAGNQPQHF. The CDR3 coding sequence is TGTGCCAGCAGTTCACAGGGGGCTGGCAATCAGCCCCAGCATTTT.

The rearrangement uses TRBV7-2 and TRBJ1-2, with a weak D call TRBD1 (5 bases). The CDR3 spans 12 residues. Looked up from germline, CDR1 is SGHTA and CDR2 is FQGNSA. Trimming took 4 bases from V and 8 from J, leaving 11 bases between them. CDR3 in DNA: TGTGCCAGCAGCTCCACAGGCTACGGCTACACCTTC. The encoded protein is CASSSTGYGYTF. Using reference TRBV7-2 and TRBJ1-2 for the parts outside the CDR3, the full variable domain is GAGVSQSPSNKVTEKGKDVELRCDPISGHTALYWYRQSLGQGLEFLIYFQGNSAPDKSGLPSDRFSAERTGGSVSTLTIQRTQQEDSAVYLCASSSTGYGYTFGSGTRLTVV.

J is TRBJ2-1 and V is TRBV30; D remains ambiguous. CDR1 and CDR2 from the germline V gene are GTSNPN and SVGIG (reference sequence). Trimming left V 1 base short and J 10 bases short, with 8 bases between. This CDR3 spans 11 amino acids. The CDR3: CAWSGVREQFF. DNA of the CDR3: TGTGCCTGGAGTGGGGTGAGGGAGCAGTTCTTC.

This clone has only one observation. The chain links TRBV19 to TRBJ2-1, with a weak D call TRBD2 (6 bases). Germline V lookup: CDR1 LNHDA, CDR2 SQIVND (reference sequence). Trimming cost V 2 bases and J 2 bases, with 10 bases left between them. The CDR3 covers 15 residues. The CDR3 DNA follows: TGTGCCAGTAGTATAAACGGGAGCCCCTACAATGAGCAGTTCTTC. Encoded protein: CASSINGSPYNEQFF. The whole variable domain, filled in from reference TRBV19 and TRBJ2-1, reads DGGITQSPKYLFRKEGQNVTLSCEQNLNHDAMYWYRQDPGQGLRLIYYSQIVNDFQKGDIAEGYSVSREKKESFPLTVTSAQKNPTAFYLCASSINGSPYNEQFFGPGTRLTVL.

The chain combines TRBV19 with TRBJ1-2, with D unresolved. There are 15 residues in the CDR3. With 8 bases removed from V and 7 bases from J, the gap between germline ends came to 23 bases. Germline CDR1 is LNHDA and CDR2 is SQIVND (reference sequence). CDR3 nucleotide sequence: TGTGCCAGTCGTCAACCCCTCCTTTCATCCGGTGGCTACACCTTC. It yields the protein CASRQPLLSSGGYTF.

This clone occurred once. The V call is TRBV9, the J call TRBJ1-1, with 7 bases aligning to TRBD1. J lost 2 bases, V lost 4 bases, and 5 bases had no gene match. Germline CDR1 and CDR2: SGDLS and YYNGEE. This CDR3 contains 14 residues. CDR3 sequence: CASSKRQGNTEAFF. DNA of the CDR3: TGTGCCAGCAGCAAAAGACAGGGTAACACTGAAGCTTTCTTT. The full variable domain, its missing parts supplied by reference TRBV9 and TRBJ1-1, is DSGVTQTPKHLITATGQRVTLRCSPRSGDLSVYWYQQSLDQGLQFLIQYYNGEERAKGNILERFSAQQFPDLHSELNLSSLELGDSALYFCASSKRQGNTEAFFGQGTRLTVV.

The chain employs TRBV3-1 (or the pseudogene TRBV3-2) and TRBJ2-1; TRBD1 aligns across 8 bases. The CDR3 covers 17 residues. Germline CDR1 reads LGHDT; CDR2 reads YNNKEL (reference sequence). V lost 0 bases to trimming and J lost 6 bases; unmatched junction nucleotides: 10. CDR3 protein: CASSQDRGLQIPNEQFF. Here the CDR3 DNA reads TGTGCCAGCAGCCAAGACAGGGGGCTCCAAATACCCAATGAGCAGTTCTTC.

This chain connects TRBV19 to TRBJ2-3; the D is unclear. V was clipped by 4 bases and J by 3 bases, with 11 bases between them. The germline CDR1 and CDR2 sequences are LNHDA and SQIVND (reference sequence). The CDR3 has 14 amino acids. The CDR3 DNA reads TGTGCCAGTAGTACAGGTCCGTTTACAGATACGCAGTATTTT. It specifies CASSTGPFTDTQYF. The entire variable domain, with the rest obtained from reference TRBV19 and TRBJ2-3, is as follows: DGGITQSPKYLFRKEGQNVTLSCEQNLNHDAMYWYRQDPGQGLRLIYYSQIVNDFQKGDIAEGYSVSREKKESFPLTVTSAQKNPTAFYLCASSTGPFTDTQYFGPGTRLTVL.

The J gene is TRBJ2-2, the V gene TRBV3-1 (or the pseudogene TRBV3-2); 9 nucleotides align to TRBD1. V shed 1 base, J shed 3 bases, and the junction held 3 bases outside the gene matches. The length of the CDR3 is 16 residues. Germline V gene data show CDR1 as LGHDT and CDR2 as YNNKEL (reference sequence). The CDR3 is CASSQGTGADTGELFF. The CDR3 DNA is TGTGCCAGCAGCCAAGGGACAGGGGCGGACACCGGGGAGCTGTTTTTT.

The J gene is TRBJ2-4, the V gene TRBV7-2, with no clear D. Germline CDR1 reads SGHTA; CDR2 reads FQGNSA. The V end lost 0 bases, the J end lost 0 bases, and 6 bases lay between the germline ends. CDR3 size: 15 residues. CDR3 sequence: CASSLARVAKNIQYF. CDR3 nucleotides: TGTGCCAGCAGCTTAGCTCGTGTAGCCAAAAACATTCAGTACTTC. Filled out from reference TRBV7-2 and TRBJ2-4, the complete variable domain reads GAGVSQSPSNKVTEKGKDVELRCDPISGHTALYWYRQSLGQGLEFLIYFQGNSAPDKSGLPSDRFSAERTGGSVSTLTIQRTQQEDSAVYLCASSLARVAKNIQYFGAGTRLSVL.

The chain recombines TRBV7-9 with TRBJ1-4; 7 bases align to TRBD1. The germline gives CDR1 SEHNR, CDR2 FQNEAQ (reference sequence). The CDR3 spans 18 residues. Losses at the gene ends were 4 bases for V and 3 bases for J; bases not matched to a gene: 14. The CDR3 nucleotides read TGTGCCAGCAGCTCAGGTTTAGGCCAGGGGGAACCTAATGAAAAACTGTTTTTT. This codes for CASSSGLGQGEPNEKLFF.

The chain combines TRBV4-2 with TRBJ2-3; D possibly corresponds to TRBD2 (5 bases). Trimming cost V 1 base and J 0 bases, with 8 bases left between them. This CDR3 comprises 15 residues. Germline CDR1 reads LGHNA; CDR2 reads YNFKEQ. The CDR3, as DNA: TGTGCCAGCAGCCAAGTAGCGTTTAGCACAGATACGCAGTATTTT. As protein: CASSQVAFSTDTQYF.

This chain uses TRBV5-4 with TRBJ2-1; 15 bases are shared with TRBD2. The CDR3 sequence is 16 residues long. CDR1 is SGHNT and CDR2 is YYREEE in the germline V gene (reference sequence). The V segment lost 3 bases and the J segment 7 bases; nucleotides outside the gene matches: 5. This CDR3 is CASSSPGTSGRNEQFF. In DNA, the CDR3 is TGTGCCAGCAGCTCCCCCGGGACTAGCGGGAGGAATGAGCAGTTCTTC.

J is TRBJ1-5 and V is TRBV18; maybe TRBD1 (6 bases). The CDR3 has 12 amino acids. V was cut by 5 bases and J by 6 bases, with 8 bases left in between. Per germline, CDR1 KGHSH and CDR2 LQKENI. This CDR3 is CASSTGSQPQHF. DNA for the CDR3: TGTGCCAGCTCAACAGGGAGTCAGCCCCAGCATTTT.

This chain joins TRBV28 and TRBJ1-2; D gene ambiguous. V lost 6 bases and J lost 8, with 16 bases in between. The germline V gene encodes CDR1 MDHEN and CDR2 SYDVKM. This CDR3 region has 13 residues. In DNA form, the CDR3 reads TGTGCCAGCAGCCTGGGCCTCCAGCGGGGCTACACCTTC. Protein sequence: CASSLGLQRGYTF.

The V gene is TRBV15, the J gene TRBJ2-7; D uncertain. The CDR3 runs to 14 residues. Trimming removed 1 base from V and 4 bases from J, with 11 bases in between. Looked up from germline, CDR1 is LNHNV and CDR2 is YYDKDF (reference sequence). CDR3 residues: CATSRGLTQYEQYF. Here the CDR3 DNA reads TGTGCCACCAGCAGAGGGTTAACACAGTACGAGCAGTACTTC.